This T cell receptor (beta chain) was recorded in a study of identifying expanded T cells in peripheral blood. Regarding the study as a whole: Across healthy donors, higher total template counts meant significantly greater two-week count variance.

The protocol was immunoSEQ multiplex PCR, while the TCRdb copy is restricted to in-frame clones and leaves out a portion. The sample lists 70,000 to 100,000 clones, approximately 83% occurring once. Concerning this clone: No antigen is known for it.

This CDR3 comprises 14 residues. The germline V gene encodes CDR1 SQVTM and CDR2 ANQGSEA. V was cut by 0 bases and J by 4 bases, with 12 bases left in between. During the collection period, no donor immune events like infections were recorded. The TCR was taken from a person aged 18 to 70 in good health. The source material was blood. V usage is TRBV29-1 and J usage is TRBJ1-2, with D possibly TRBD1 on 6 matching bases. The CDR3 bases are TGCAGCGTTGAAGATGTATCCAGGGGCTATGGCTACACCTTC. It translates to CSVEDVSRGYGYTF.